This T cell receptor (beta chain) was documented in a study of blood T cells in healthy people across ages (dated by TCRdb to between 2014 and 2016). Regarding the research as a whole: In model experiments, template switching captured about one uniquely barcoded TCR beta cDNA molecule for every two T cells. Age-related changes in TCR beta repertoire diversity were measured in the study by deep sequencing normalized with unique cDNA molecular identifiers. The donors were divided into four age groups: young (average around 16 years), middle-aged (under 40), aged (approximately 62) and long-lived (roughly 82). To avoid experimental bias, donors of different ages were distributed randomly across sequencing lanes. Two additional independent replicas of 1 million unique cDNA reads from the same blood draw were analyzed for two donors (one aged 18 to 30 and one aged 80 or older). General conclusions and limits of the study: The CMV infection status of donors was not known, potentially confounding age-related changes in expanded clonotypes. As age increased, observed TCR beta diversity per million T cells dropped in a roughly linear way, and a significant reduction was already evident by age around 41. Estimates of total diversity from one million sequenced T cells were regarded as lower bounds and underestimates. Because profiling used bulk unsorted PBMCs, naive and antigen-experienced compartments could not be compared conclusively. Compared with the aged group, more naive CD4+ T cells, fewer expanded clones and increased TCR diversity were shown by the long-lived group, suggesting age selection. A strong correlation was found between observed TCR beta diversity and the percentage of naive T cells measured by flow cytometry.

This clonotype occurred a few times. This clone's antigen is unknown. Base qualities are not provided; no much larger clone lies one nucleotide away. Spanning cysteine to phenylalanine, the CDR3 consists of 14 amino acids. Left in the record is the CDR3 DNA by itself, 42 bases read in frame from the first base. CDR1 and CDR2 (MNHNS, SASEGT) derive from the germline V gene. V is trimmed back by 6 bases and J by 7 bases, and the junction contains 7 bases that no gene match accounts for. The method was 5' RACE. Instrument on record: Illumina HiSeq 2500. A second PCR of roughly 6 to 12 cycles was run with a J-beta primer mix and a sample-barcoded 5' primer. A template-switch 5' adaptor carrying 12 random nucleotides introduced a unique molecular identifier onto each TCR beta cDNA molecule. Each sample yielded at least 2.5 million CDR3-containing paired-end reads. First-strand cDNA was synthesized from all RNA with the Mint cDNA synthesis kit, primed by a TRBC-specific oligonucleotide. Following uracil-DNA glycosylase treatment, a first 18-cycle PCR with universal primers M1SS and BC2_uni_R was performed on all cDNA. The authors' analysis ran thus. For normalization, 1 million high-quality reads, each with a distinct molecular identifier, were randomly selected from each sample. Instead of being binned into consensus sequences, reads with shared molecular identifiers were discarded. MiTCR, set to a Q25 quality threshold and the strictest error-elimination algorithm, was used for CDR3 identification, clonotype clustering and error correction. A nonparametric unseen species model with Euler transformation was used to estimate a lower bound on total TCR beta diversity. The public reads were reanalyzed by TCRdb: fastp trimming at Q25, MiXCR alignment, in-frame beta chains only. Every distinct CDR3 protein forms one entry, paired with its most common genes and DNA. The V and J calls and clone size are TCRdb's, not the authors'. Here the sample has 700,000 to 850,000 distinct CDR3 sequences; approximately 53% occur a single time. The top ten hold approximately 40% of the sample.

The donors were some 39 Caucasian individuals from Russia, aged roughly 6 to 100 years, who were systemically healthy. Approximately 10 milliliters of peripheral blood were collected from each donor into EDTA-treated Vacutainer tubes. PBMCs were isolated by Ficoll-Paque density-gradient centrifugation, with at least 6 million obtained per sample. Trizol reagent was used to extract total RNA from the PBMCs, yielding at least 5.5 micrograms per sample. Naive CD45RAhigh/CD27high T cell percentages were measured by flow cytometry on a PBMC aliquot from every donor. The V and J segments used are TRBV6-1 and TRBJ2-7, with 12 central nucleotides matching TRBD2. The receptor was isolated from a man of 80 years or more in good health. Material: blood. The CDR3 protein: CASSIRLAGEEQYF. The nucleotide sequence reads TGTGCCAGCAGCATACGACTAGCGGGAGAAGAGCAGTACTTC.